This T cell receptor beta chain was obtained from a study of blood T cells in healthy people across ages. Study results and limitations: Age showed a roughly linear inverse relationship with TCR beta diversity per million T cells. Long-lived donors exceeded aged donors in naive CD4+ cells and diversity.

The CDR3 is 15 amino acids. The V gene lost 4 bases and the J gene lost 0 bases, with 11 bases spanning the gap. Germline loops: CDR1 SGHRS, CDR2 YFSETQ. Primers used in a second PCR of roughly 6 to 11 cycles were a sample-barcoded 5' primer and a J-beta primer mix. Tags on each cDNA molecule came from a template-switch adaptor with 12 random nucleotides. TCRdb re-called the 5' RACE reads through MiXCR, storing one row per CDR3 protein. There are hundreds of thousands of distinct CDR3 sequences in the sample; under 40% occur only once, and 13% lies in the top ten. Roughly 10 milliliters of peripheral blood were drawn from each donor. A few counts support this clonotype. Its antigen is currently unknown.

The sample was blood. The clonotype originates from a man aged 18 to 29 in good health. The V and J genes are TRBV5-1 and TRBJ2-1, with TRBD2 as a possible D gene (6 bases). CDR3 sequence: CASSTREASYNEQFF. The CDR3 DNA reads as TGCGCCAGCAGCACCAGGGAGGCCTCCTACAATGAGCAGTTCTTC.